These 16 T cell receptor beta chains came from one sample sequenced in a study of HIV-infected patients and healthy controls. cDNA was made from about 500 ng RNA using alpha and beta constant primers. Alpha and beta chain libraries were made separately by chain-specific third strand synthesis with multiplexing indices. TCRdb redid the calling of the 5' RACE reads with MiXCR, one entry per CDR3 protein. Of under 5,500 distinct CDR3 sequences listed, roughly 7.3% are singletons. No cell fractionation was done, so the repertoire covers all unsorted peripheral blood T cells. Sequences were derived from blood, sampled before antiretroviral therapy. These receptors came from an adult with HIV infection.

This clonotype was counted a few times. The V call is TRBV5-6, the J call TRBJ1-1; D is ambiguous. Germline loops: CDR1 SGHDT, CDR2 YYEEEE. Trimming took 4 bases from V and 6 from J, leaving 19 bases between them. This CDR3 is 15 amino acids long. This chain's CDR3 is CASSPIEVADPEAFF. Here the CDR3 DNA reads TGTGCCAGCAGCCCCATCGAGGTGGCGGATCCTGAAGCTTTCTTT.

By its share, this clonotype is medium-sized. The chain links TRBV28 to TRBJ2-3; D is perhaps TRBD2 (7 bases). Germline assignment: CDR1 MDHEN and CDR2 SYDVKM. Trimming left V 2 bases short and J 0 bases short, with 12 bases between. The CDR3 has 16 residues. The CDR3 loop is CASSLTRGLSTDTQYF. The CDR3, as DNA: TGTGCCAGCAGTTTAACGCGGGGGCTCAGCACAGATACGCAGTATTTT.

The chain links TRBV6-5 to TRBJ2-5; 10 bases match TRBD2. This CDR3 comprises 16 residues. V lost 0 bases, J lost 5 bases, and 6 bases stayed unmatched. Germline CDR1 and CDR2: MNHEY and SVGAGI. This CDR3 reads CASSYSPAGGHETQYF. For the CDR3, the DNA is TGTGCCAGCAGTTACTCCCCAGCGGGAGGGCATGAGACCCAGTACTTC.

This chain connects TRBV28 to TRBJ1-5; 8 positions match TRBD1. The CDR3 consists of 16 residues. Germline trimming cut 5 bases from V and 1 base from J; bases unmatched to any gene: 7. Germline CDR1 and CDR2: MDHEN and SYDVKM. The CDR3 spells CASSGPTGASNQPQHF. As DNA, the CDR3 is TGTGCCAGCAGTGGTCCGACAGGGGCGAGCAATCAGCCCCAGCATTTT.

The CDR3 sequence is CASSYSRTANTEAFF. In DNA form, the CDR3 reads TGTGCCAGCAGTTACTCGAGAACAGCGAACACTGAAGCTTTCTTT. The chain has TRBV6-5 and TRBJ1-1; unclear D gene. Between the trimmed V and J ends, which lost 0 bases and 1 base, there was a span of 9 bases. This CDR3 contains 15 residues. Germline V lookup: CDR1 MNHEY, CDR2 SVGAGI.

This clonotype was seen ten or more times. The chain employs TRBV7-9 and TRBJ1-3, with D perhaps TRBD1 (5 bases). Germline CDR1 is SEHNR and CDR2 is FQNEAQ (reference sequence). The CDR3 consists of 16 residues. Between the trimmed V and J ends, which lost 6 bases and 2 bases, there was a span of 17 bases. The DNA of the CDR3 is TGTGCCAGCAGAGCGGTAGGGGATTATGCTGGAAACACCATATATTTT. The encoded protein is CASRAVGDYAGNTIYF.

This clonotype has ten or more counts. The rearrangement links TRBV18 to TRBJ1-1; no reliable D call. V shed 3 bases and J shed 11 bases, with 13 bases lying between them. The length of the CDR3 is 12 residues. Germline assignment: CDR1 KGHSH and CDR2 LQKENI. Written as DNA, the CDR3 is TGTGCCAGCTCACCTTTAGGGCTTTGGGCTTTCTTT. Protein sequence: CASSPLGLWAFF.

V is TRBV27 and J is TRBJ1-2; D is uncertain. The V end lost 3 bases, the J end lost 8 bases, and 19 bases lay between the germline ends. Germline V gene lookup returns CDR1 MNHEY and CDR2 SMNVEV (reference sequence). This CDR3 has 15 residues. CDR3: CASSFSPFTERGYTF. The CDR3, as DNA: TGTGCCAGCAGTTTCTCCCCCTTTACCGAACGCGGCTACACCTTC.

By its share, this clonotype is medium-sized (0.01 to 0.1%). V usage is TRBV12-3 or TRBV12-4 and J usage is TRBJ2-2; the D is unclear. The CDR3 totals 13 residues. V was clipped by 3 bases and J by 6 bases, with 8 bases between them. This CDR3 is CASSLGWAGELFF. The CDR3 DNA reads as TGTGCCAGCAGTTTGGGCTGGGCCGGGGAGCTGTTTTTT.

The rearrangement joins TRBV7-2 to TRBJ2-1; TRBD2 agrees at 10 bases. Germline CDR1 SGHTA, CDR2 FQGNSA. V lost 1 base, J lost 13 bases, and 13 bases stayed unmatched. This CDR3 is 16 amino acids long. CDR3: CASSLEGLAGAAPQFF. The CDR3 DNA is TGTGCCAGCAGCTTAGAGGGTCTAGCGGGGGCGGCGCCACAGTTCTTC.

This clonotype was detected ten times or more. This chain uses TRBV9 with TRBJ1-5, with D possibly matching TRBD1 (6 bases). Trimming removed 3 bases from V and 4 bases from J, with 20 bases in between. This CDR3 is built from 17 residues. The germline CDR1 and CDR2 sequences are SGDLS and YYNGEE. CDR3 sequence (DNA): TGTGCCAGCAGCGCGACAGGAAAGCCTAGTCCTAATCAGCCCCAGCATTTT. This codes for CASSATGKPSPNQPQHF.

This clonotype has at least ten counts. This chain links TRBV30 with TRBJ1-4; TRBD1 aligns across 7 bases. CDR3 length: 13 amino acids. V dropped 5 bases and J dropped 4; count of bases not matched to a gene: 4. CDR1 GTSNPN and CDR2 SVGIG come from the germline V gene (reference sequence). The CDR3 sequence is CAWAQGSNEKLFF. The CDR3 coding sequence is TGTGCCTGGGCACAGGGGAGTAATGAAAAACTGTTTTTT. The variable domain in full, with the rest retrieved from reference TRBV30 and TRBJ1-4, is SQTIHQWPATLVQPVGSPLSLECTVEGTSNPNLYWYRQAAGRGLQLLFYSVGIGQISSEVPQNLSASRPQDRQFILSSKKLLLSDSGFYLCAWAQGSNEKLFFGSGTQLSVL.

This clonotype ranks as medium-sized. CDR3 sequence (DNA): TGCAGTGCTGGTGTGCCCCAGCATTTT. Its translation: CSAGVPQHF. V is TRBV20-1 and J is TRBJ1-5; D unclear. Trimming stripped 5 bases from V and 9 bases from J, with 5 bases between. Germline V gives CDR1 DFQATT, CDR2 SNEGSKA (reference sequence). The CDR3 consists of 9 residues.

This clonotype was observed many times. This sequence joins TRBV11-1 and TRBJ2-7; D may be TRBD2 (7 bases). The CDR3 spans 14 residues. Germline-derived CDR1 and CDR2 are SGHAT and FQDESV (reference sequence). V lost 3 bases and J lost 4, with 13 bases in between. The CDR3 reads CASSLGGAEYEQYF. Here the CDR3 DNA reads TGTGCCAGCAGCTTGGGGGGGGCAGAATACGAGCAGTACTTC.

This clonotype was recorded many times. J is TRBJ2-5 and V is TRBV7-6; tentative D call: TRBD1 (6 bases). The germline gives CDR1 SGHVS, CDR2 FNYEAQ. The CDR3 sequence is 13 residues long. Trimming removed 4 bases from V and 5 bases from J, with 11 bases in between. The CDR3 DNA follows: TGTGCCAGCAGCTCCAAAACAGGGGAGACCCAGTACTTC. Its translation is CASSSKTGETQYF.

This clonotype is medium-sized in the sample. The chain carries TRBV25-1 and TRBJ2-1, with D unresolved. Deletions cut 1 base from V and 0 bases from J, with 10 bases between. CDR1 and CDR2 (germline): MGHDK, SYGVNS. CDR3 size: 16 residues. CDR3 region: CASSEFVVRSYNEQFF. The CDR3 region has the DNA TGTGCCAGCAGTGAATTTGTGGTGCGCTCCTACAATGAGCAGTTCTTC.